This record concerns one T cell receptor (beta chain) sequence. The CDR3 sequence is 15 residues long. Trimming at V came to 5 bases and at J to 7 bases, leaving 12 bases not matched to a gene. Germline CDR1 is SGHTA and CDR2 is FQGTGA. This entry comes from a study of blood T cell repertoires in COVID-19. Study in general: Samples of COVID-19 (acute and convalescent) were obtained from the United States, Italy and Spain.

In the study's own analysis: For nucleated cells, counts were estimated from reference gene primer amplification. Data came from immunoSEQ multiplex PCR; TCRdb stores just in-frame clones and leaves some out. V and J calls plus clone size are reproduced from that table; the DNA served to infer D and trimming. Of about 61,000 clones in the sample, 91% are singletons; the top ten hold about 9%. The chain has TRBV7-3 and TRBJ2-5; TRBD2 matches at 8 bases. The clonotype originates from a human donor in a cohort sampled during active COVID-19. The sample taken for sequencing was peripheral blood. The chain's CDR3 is CASSPKREWSGTQYF. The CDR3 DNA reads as TGTGCCAGCAGCCCGAAGCGGGAGTGGTCTGGGACCCAGTACTTC.